What follows describes a single T cell receptor beta chain. This clonotype has more than one count but fewer than ten. The antigen this receptor binds is unknown. Mismatch with germline at one junction end may stem from a read error. This specimen comes from a study of response to subunit inactivated influenza vaccine (dated by TCRdb to the late 2010s). Looking at the study overall: The study used deep quantitative T cell receptor repertoire profiling to track responses to a trivalent subunit inactivated influenza vaccine. The research as a whole found: The authors proposed that each seasonal influenza vaccination may bring in only a limited number of new T cells.

Library construction relied on RT-PCR. Sequencing instrument: Illumina HiSeq 2500. The public reads were reprocessed in TCRdb via fastp at Q25 and MiXCR, keeping in-frame beta chains. Rows are unified per CDR3 protein, each entry keeping the most common DNA and genes. The sample yields under 200,000 distinct CDR3 sequences; around 12% were counted once. The biggest ten clones account for approximately 30% of the sample. The CDR3 measures 10 amino acids from cysteine to phenylalanine. The read is trimmed to its CDR3 DNA, 30 bases read in frame from base 1. The germline V gene supplies CDR1 SGHAT and CDR2 FQNNGV. The sample was also reused in another study, on T cells expressing NK-cell markers. The second study's authors report: TCR beta cDNA libraries were made by 5'RACE template switching that added a universal primer site and unique molecular identifiers. Fewer than ten donors provided sorted CD3+CD56+NKG2C+, CD3+CD56+NKG2C- and CD3+CD56-NKG2C+ T-cell subsets, whose TCR beta-chain repertoires were profiled. Among the eight sequenced donors, seven were HCMV-seropositive and one was HCMV-seronegative. In several experiments an anti-gammadeltaTCR antibody was added to restrict sorting to alphabetaTCR-expressing T cells. In about 6 donors, the dominant CD3+CD56+NKG2C+ clonotypes were found to rank among the top 10 CD8+ clonotypes and to make up 1.0-7.0% of CD8+ T cells. Those dominant clonotypes were again the most abundant among CD3+CD56-NKG2C+ cells in several donors, at roughly 28.3-65%. Whether the expanded NKG2C-expressing T cell clones were specific for HCMV antigens was left unclear. Randomly selected healthy volunteers, three men and five women, were used as the eight sequenced donors. HCMV serostatus was determined by detecting HCMV-specific IgG in serum with a commercial ELISA kit. Ficoll density gradient centrifugation was used to isolate peripheral blood mononuclear cells from blood. CD4+ and CD8+ T cells were isolated from PBMC by magnetic immunoseparation with Miltenyi isolation kits. cDNA synthesis was primed from the TCR beta constant segment, followed by two successive PCR amplification steps. Illumina HiSeq 2000/2500, MiSeq or NextSeq was used to sequence libraries as 2 x 150 bp reads. MIGEC was used to demultiplex reads and group the reads by UMI, and MiTCR was used to assemble and quantify clonotypes. To exclude erroneous sequences, any TCR cDNA sequence not supported by at least two reads was discarded. Downstream repertoire analysis used the tcR package, and clonotypes were matched across fractions by CDR3 nucleotide sequence plus V segment. Antigen specificity was annotated against VDJdb with VDJmatch, allowing one amino acid substitution in CDR3.

This sequence uses TRBV11-2 and TRBJ2-7; no D gene is confidently identified. Specimen: CD8+ T cells sorted from PBMCs, collected roughly 12 days after vaccination. The sequence was obtained from a man between 45 and 60 years old who received an inactivated influenza vaccine. Donor details come from another sample of the same person, matched by shared clones. The DNA reads as follows: TGTGCCAGCAGCTTAGTACACATCGACTTC. It codes for CASSLVHIDF.